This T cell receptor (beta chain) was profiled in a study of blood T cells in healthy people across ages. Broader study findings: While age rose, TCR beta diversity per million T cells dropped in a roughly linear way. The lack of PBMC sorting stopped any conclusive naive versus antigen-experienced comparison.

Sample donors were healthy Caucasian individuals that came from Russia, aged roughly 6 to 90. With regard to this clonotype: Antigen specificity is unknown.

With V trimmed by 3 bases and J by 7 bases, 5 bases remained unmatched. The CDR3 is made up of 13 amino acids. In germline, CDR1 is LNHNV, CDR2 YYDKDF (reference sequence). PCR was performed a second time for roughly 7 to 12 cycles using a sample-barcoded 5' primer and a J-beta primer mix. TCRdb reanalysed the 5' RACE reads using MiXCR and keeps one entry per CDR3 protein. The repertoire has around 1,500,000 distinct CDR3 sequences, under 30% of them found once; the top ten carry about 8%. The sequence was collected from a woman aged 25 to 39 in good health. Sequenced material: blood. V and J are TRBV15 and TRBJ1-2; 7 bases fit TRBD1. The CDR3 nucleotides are TGTGCCACCAGCAGCCGGGACAGACCTGGCTACACCTTC. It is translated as CATSSRDRPGYTF.